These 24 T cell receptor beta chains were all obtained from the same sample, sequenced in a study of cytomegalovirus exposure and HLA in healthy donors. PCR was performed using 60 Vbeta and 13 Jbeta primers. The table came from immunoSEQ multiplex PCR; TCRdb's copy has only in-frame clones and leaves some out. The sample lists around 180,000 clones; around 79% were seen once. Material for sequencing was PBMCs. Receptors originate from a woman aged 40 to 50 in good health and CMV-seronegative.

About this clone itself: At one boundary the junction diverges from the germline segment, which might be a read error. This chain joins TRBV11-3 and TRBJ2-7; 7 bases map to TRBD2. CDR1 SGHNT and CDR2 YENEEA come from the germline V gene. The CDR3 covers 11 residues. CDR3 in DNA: TGTGCCAGCAGCGCCGGGGGGTACACCCACTTC. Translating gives CASSAGGYTHF.

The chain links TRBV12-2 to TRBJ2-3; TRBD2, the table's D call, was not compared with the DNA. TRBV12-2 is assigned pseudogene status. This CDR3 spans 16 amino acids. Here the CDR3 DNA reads TGTGCAAGTCGCTTACGGGTCTGGAGGGCGGCAGATACGCAGTATTTT. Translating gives CASRLRVWRAADTQYF.

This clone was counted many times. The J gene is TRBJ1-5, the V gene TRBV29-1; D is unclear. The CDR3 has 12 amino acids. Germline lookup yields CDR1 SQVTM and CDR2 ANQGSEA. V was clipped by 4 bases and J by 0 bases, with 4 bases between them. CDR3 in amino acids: CSVGSSNQPQHF. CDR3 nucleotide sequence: TGCAGCGTTGGGAGTAGCAATCAGCCCCAGCATTTT.

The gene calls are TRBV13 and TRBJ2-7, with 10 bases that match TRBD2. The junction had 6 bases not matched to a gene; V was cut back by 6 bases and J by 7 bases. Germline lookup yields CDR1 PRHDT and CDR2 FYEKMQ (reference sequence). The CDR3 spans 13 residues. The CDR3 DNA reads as TGTGCCAGCAGTCTAGCGGGAGTGCAAGAGCAGTACTTC. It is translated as CASSLAGVQEQYF.

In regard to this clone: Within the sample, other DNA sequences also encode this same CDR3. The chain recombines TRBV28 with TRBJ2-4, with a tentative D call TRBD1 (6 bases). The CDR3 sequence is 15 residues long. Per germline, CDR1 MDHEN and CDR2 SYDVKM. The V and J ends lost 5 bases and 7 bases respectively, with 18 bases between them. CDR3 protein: CASSPPIGQGNIQYF. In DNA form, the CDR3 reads TGTGCCAGCAGTCCGCCAATTGGGCAGGGGAACATTCAGTACTTC. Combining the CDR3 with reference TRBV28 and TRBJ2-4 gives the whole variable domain DVKVTQSSRYLVKRTGEKVFLECVQDMDHENMFWYRQDPGLGLRLIYFSYDVKMKEKGDIPEGYSVSREKKERFSLILESASTNQTSMYLCASSPPIGQGNIQYFGAGTRLSVL.

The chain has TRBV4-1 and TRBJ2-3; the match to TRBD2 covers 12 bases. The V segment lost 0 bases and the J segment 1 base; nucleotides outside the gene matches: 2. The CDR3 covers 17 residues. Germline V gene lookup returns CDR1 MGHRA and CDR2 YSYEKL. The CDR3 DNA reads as TGCGCCAGCAGCCAAGATACTAGCGGGAGGCGCACAGATACGCAGTATTTT. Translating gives CASSQDTSGRRTDTQYF.

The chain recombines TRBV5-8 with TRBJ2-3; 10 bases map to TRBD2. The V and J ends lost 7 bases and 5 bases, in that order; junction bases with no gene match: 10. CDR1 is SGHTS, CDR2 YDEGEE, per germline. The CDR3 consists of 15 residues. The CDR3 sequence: CASGLSGGAGDTQYF. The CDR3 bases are TGTGCCAGCGGATTGAGCGGGGGGGCCGGAGATACGCAGTATTTT.

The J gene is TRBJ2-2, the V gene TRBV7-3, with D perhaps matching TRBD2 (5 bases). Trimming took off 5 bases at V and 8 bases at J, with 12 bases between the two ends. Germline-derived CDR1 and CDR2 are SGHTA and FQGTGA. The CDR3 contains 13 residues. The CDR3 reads CASSPNGVGELFF. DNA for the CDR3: TGTGCCAGCAGCCCAAACGGGGTTGGGGAGCTGTTTTTT.

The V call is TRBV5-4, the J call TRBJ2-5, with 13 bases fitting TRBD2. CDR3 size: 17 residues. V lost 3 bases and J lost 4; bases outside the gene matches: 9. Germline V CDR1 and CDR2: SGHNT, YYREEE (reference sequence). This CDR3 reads CASSSATSGRAIETQYF. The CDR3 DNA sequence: TGTGCCAGCAGCTCGGCTACTAGCGGGAGGGCCATAGAGACCCAGTACTTC.

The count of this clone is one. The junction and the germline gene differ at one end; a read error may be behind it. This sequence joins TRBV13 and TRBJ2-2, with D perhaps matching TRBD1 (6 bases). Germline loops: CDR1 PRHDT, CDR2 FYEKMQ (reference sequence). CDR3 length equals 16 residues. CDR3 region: CASSVGAGQHTGELFF. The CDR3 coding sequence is TGTGCCAGCAGCGTAGGGGCCGGACAGCACACCGGGGAGCTGTTTTTT.

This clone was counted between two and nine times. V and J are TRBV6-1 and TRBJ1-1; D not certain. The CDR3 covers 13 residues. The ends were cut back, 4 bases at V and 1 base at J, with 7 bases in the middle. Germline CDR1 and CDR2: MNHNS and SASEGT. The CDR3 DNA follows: TGTGCCAGCAGTGGAGAGGGGAACACTGAAGCTTTCTTT. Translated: CASSGEGNTEAFF.

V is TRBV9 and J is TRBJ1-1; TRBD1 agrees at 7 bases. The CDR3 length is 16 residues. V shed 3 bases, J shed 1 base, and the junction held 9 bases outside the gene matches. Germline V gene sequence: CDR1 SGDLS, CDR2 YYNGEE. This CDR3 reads CASSGNDGTANTEAFF. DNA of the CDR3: TGTGCCAGCAGCGGAAACGACGGGACAGCGAACACTGAAGCTTTCTTT.

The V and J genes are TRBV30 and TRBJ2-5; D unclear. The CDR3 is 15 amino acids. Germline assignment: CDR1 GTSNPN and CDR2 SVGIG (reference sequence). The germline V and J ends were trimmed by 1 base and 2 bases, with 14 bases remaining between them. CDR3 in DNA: TGTGCCTGGAGTGGAGTGAACCGTCTACAAGAGACCCAGTACTTC. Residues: CAWSGVNRLQETQYF.

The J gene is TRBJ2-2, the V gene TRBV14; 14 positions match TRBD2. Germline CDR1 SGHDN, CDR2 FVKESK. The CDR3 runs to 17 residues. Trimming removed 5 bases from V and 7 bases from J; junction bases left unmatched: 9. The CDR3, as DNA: TGTGCCAGCAGCTCATGGACTAGCGGGGGGCAAGACGGGGAGCTGTTTTTT. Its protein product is CASSSWTSGGQDGELFF.

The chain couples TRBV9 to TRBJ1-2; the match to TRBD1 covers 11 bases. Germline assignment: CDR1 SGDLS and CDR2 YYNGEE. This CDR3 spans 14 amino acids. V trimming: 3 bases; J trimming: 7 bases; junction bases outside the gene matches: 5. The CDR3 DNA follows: TGTGCCAGCAGCGGGACAGGGGGCGCTTTTGGCTACACCTTC. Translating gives CASSGTGGAFGYTF. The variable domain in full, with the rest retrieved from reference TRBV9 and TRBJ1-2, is DSGVTQTPKHLITATGQRVTLRCSPRSGDLSVYWYQQSLDQGLQFLIQYYNGEERAKGNILERFSAQQFPDLHSELNLSSLELGDSALYFCASSGTGGAFGYTFGSGTRLTVV.

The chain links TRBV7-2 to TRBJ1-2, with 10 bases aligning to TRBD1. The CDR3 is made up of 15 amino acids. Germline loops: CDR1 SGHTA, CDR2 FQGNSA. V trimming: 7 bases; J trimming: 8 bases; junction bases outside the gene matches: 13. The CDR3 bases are TGTGCCAGCACCCCGGGGGGACAGGGGACAAGGGGCTACACCTTC. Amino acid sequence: CASTPGGQGTRGYTF.

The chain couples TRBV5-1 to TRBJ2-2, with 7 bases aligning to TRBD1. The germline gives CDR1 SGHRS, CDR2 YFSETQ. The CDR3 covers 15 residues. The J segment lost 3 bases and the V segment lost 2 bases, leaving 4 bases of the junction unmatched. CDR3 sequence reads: CASSFRDSDTGELFF. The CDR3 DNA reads TGCGCCAGCAGCTTCCGGGACAGTGACACCGGGGAGCTGTTTTTT.

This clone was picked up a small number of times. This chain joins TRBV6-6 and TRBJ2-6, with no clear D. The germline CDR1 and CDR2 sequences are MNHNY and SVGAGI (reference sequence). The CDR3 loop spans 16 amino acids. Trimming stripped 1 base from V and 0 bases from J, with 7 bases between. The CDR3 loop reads CASSYFGASGANVLTF. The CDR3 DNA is TGTGCCAGCAGTTACTTCGGAGCCTCTGGGGCCAACGTCCTGACTTTC.

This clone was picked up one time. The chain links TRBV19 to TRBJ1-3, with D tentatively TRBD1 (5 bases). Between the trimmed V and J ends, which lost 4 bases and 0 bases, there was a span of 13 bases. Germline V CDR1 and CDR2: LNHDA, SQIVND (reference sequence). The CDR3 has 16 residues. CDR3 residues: CASSTKRGSSGNTIYF. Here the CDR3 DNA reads TGTGCCAGTAGTACCAAGCGGGGCAGCTCTGGAAACACCATATATTTT.

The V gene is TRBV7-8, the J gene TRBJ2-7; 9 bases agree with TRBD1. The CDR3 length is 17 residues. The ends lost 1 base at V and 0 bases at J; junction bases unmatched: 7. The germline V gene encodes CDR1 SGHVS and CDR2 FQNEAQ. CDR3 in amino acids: CASSLEGPGQGSYEQYF. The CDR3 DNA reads TGTGCCAGCAGCTTAGAAGGACCGGGACAGGGCTCCTACGAGCAGTACTTC.

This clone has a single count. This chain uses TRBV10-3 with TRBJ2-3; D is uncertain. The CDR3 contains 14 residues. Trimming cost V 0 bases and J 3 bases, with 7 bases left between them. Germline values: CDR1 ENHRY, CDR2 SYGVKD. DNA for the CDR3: TGTGCCATCAGTGAGTCCACAGCTACAGATACGCAGTATTTT. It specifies CAISESTATDTQYF.

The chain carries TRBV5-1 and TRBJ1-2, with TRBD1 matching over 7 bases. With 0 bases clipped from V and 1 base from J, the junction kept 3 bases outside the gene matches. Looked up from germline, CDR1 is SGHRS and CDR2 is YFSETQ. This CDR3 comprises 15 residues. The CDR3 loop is CASSLGQGHNYGYTF. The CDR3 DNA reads TGCGCCAGCAGCTTGGGACAGGGTCATAACTATGGCTACACCTTC.

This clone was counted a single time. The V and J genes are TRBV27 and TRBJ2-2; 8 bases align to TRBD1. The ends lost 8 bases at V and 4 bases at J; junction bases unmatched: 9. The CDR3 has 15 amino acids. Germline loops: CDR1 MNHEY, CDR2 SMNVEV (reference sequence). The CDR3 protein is CASGPTGVPTGELFF. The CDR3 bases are TGTGCCAGCGGCCCGACAGGGGTCCCCACCGGGGAGCTGTTTTTT.

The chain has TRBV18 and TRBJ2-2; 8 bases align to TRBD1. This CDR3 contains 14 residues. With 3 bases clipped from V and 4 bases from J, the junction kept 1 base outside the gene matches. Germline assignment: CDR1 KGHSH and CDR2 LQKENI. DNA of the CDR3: TGTGCCAGCTCACCTGACAGGGGCACCGGGGAGCTGTTTTTT. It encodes CASSPDRGTGELFF. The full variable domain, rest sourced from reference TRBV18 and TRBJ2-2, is NAGVMQNPRHLVRRRGQEARLRCSPMKGHSHVYWYRQLPEEGLKFMVYLQKENIIDESGMPKERFSAEFPKEGPSILRIQQVVRGDSAAYFCASSPDRGTGELFFGEGSRLTVL.